This TCR beta chain stems from a study of cytomegalovirus exposure and HLA in healthy donors (TCRdb year 2017). Notes on the research overall: In an earlier analysis of 587 of the donors, less than 350 Gb of sequence data and about 110 million unique TCR beta sequences from some 170 million T cells were reported. Approximately 330 gigabases of sequencing data and 91 million or so unique TCR sequences made up an early release that covered 500 to 700 HLA-typed donors. Of the approximately 400 genotyped donors, about 80% fell in the genetic ancestry cluster associated with self-reported Caucasian donors. The study was designed to test whether signatures of past pathogen exposure could be identified by cataloging public T cell receptors. The study used immunosequencing to profile the T cell repertoires of under 700 subjects and linked those repertoires to cytomegalovirus serostatus. Along with the roughly 700-subject first cohort, a separate validation cohort of over a hundred different subjects was used. To predict cytomegalovirus infection status, the study combined high-throughput TCR immunosequencing, statistical association of individual TCRs with disease status, and machine learning. To study patterns of TCR occurrence, a later analysis re-analyzed previously published TCR beta repertoires from 650 to 750 donors and added high-resolution HLA genotyping. Rather than drawing on any new phenotypic data, the later analysis identified candidate immune exposures from TCR beta sequences and the way those sequences occurred across donors. In an earlier analysis of around 540 of the donors, high-throughput TCR beta sequencing was used to judge whether each TCR beta V gene segment behaved as functional or pseudogenic. Donor age, sex, ethnicity and CMV serostatus were collected together with the repertoire data. In a later genetic analysis, genome-wide SNP genotypes for about three fifths of the roughly 670 donors were used, and that subset was treated as a discovery cohort. All discovery cohort repertoires had been generated using a single sequencing platform. Both class I and class II loci were covered by HLA typing, at four-digit resolution. The number of donors typed differed by locus, with 629-630 for A, B, C, DRB1 and DQB1, around 500 for DQA1, 600 to 610 for DPA1, and around 460 for DPB1. Five DR-DQ haplotypes were handled as single units for association and clustering because linkage in the cohort was strong. Among about 370 genotyped donors of the cohort, an average of around 220,000 unique TCR beta nucleotide sequences was sequenced per donor, of which roughly 18% were non-productive. Summary of the overall study and its limitations: Roughly uniform sequencing depth across donors was assumed in presence/absence analyses, although this assumption may not hold. A total of around 150 TCR beta chains were listed by the study as associated with cytomegalovirus. In a later analysis, most CMV-associated TCR beta chains were found to appear HLA-restricted, with HLA associations seemingly driven largely by CMV exposure. HLA typing was unavailable for some donors at each locus, so association tests used only the typed subset. Some IMGT-functional V segments, including TRBV6-2 and TRBV6-3, could not be told apart with the 87-base-pair reads, so those segments were excluded. The sequencing pipeline was judged likely to have produced a cluster of highly shared sequence variants as a technical artifact. Only TCR beta chains were sequenced in this cohort, and the absence of alpha or paired-chain data limited detectable features. Over 15 rarely observed V segments, including chromosome 9 orphons, were excluded from the earlier analysis of about 500 of the donors because counts were too low. Immune exposure information for the cohort was limited to CMV serostatus. Strong co-occurrence of HLA alleles, especially DR and DQ, made assigning TCR associations to individual alleles difficult. A further reported finding was that TCR beta sequences accurately predicted the HLA-A and HLA-B alleles for most subjects in the first cohort. According to a later analysis, parvovirus B19, influenza, CMV and Epstein-Barr virus appeared linked to several top co-occurrence clusters. Compared with the roughly 700-donor mean, donors in an Asian-associated ancestry cluster had fewer N-insertions in productive TCRs, according to a later genetic analysis. In a later analysis, HLA-associated TCR beta chains were found to be more clonally expanded and to have lower generation probabilities than equally common non-associated chains. In vitro tests confirmed that a few of the cytomegalovirus-associated TCR beta chains recognize cytomegalovirus antigens. Correlated functional status among segregating V segments might be attributable to linkage disequilibrium, but an unknown experimental factor could not be ruled out. In a later analysis, the rate of TCR association differed among HLA loci, with DRB1 alleles having the most associated TCRs and HLA-C alleles having the fewest. In a later genetic analysis, a missense DCLRE1C variant was associated with V-gene and J-gene trimming of TCR beta chains, and the association was replicated in an independent cohort. According to the authors, the approach could potentially be generalized to other disease states and immunological phenotypes. In both the original and validation cohorts, the classifier was reported to diagnose cytomegalovirus status with high specificity and sensitivity. An earlier analysis of approximately 500 of the donors showed that most TCR beta V segments appeared in productive rearrangements either about 87% or about 30% of the time, which broadly matched IMGT annotations. In a later analysis, around 17,000 TCR beta sequences were associated with specific HLA alleles at a false discovery rate of 0.05. While some public TCRs were present in many individuals, most TCR sequences turned up only very rarely across donors.

As concerns this clone: The antigen it binds to is not known. Germline is not matched at one junction end, which may reflect a read error.

The cohort consisted of 600 or so healthy bone marrow donors. All cohort members were sampled while nominally healthy, although unrecorded immune exposures were likely present. The donor was CMV seronegative and was included in the group of hundreds of seronegative cohort members. A peripheral blood sample was provided by each donor, and peripheral blood mononuclear cells were used for TCR beta sequencing. The Qiagen DNeasy Blood Extraction Kit was used to extract genomic DNA from the blood cell samples. The CDR3 sequence holds 18 residues, the cysteine and phenylalanine included. This entry keeps only the CDR3 DNA: 54 bases, framed from base 1. Via the germline V gene (reference sequence), CDR1 is LNHDA and CDR2 SQIVND. Receptors were amplified or captured by the immunoSEQ multiplex PCR assay. For the multiplex PCR, a mixture combining 60 forward primers for TCR Vbeta segments and 13 reverse primers for TCR Jbeta segments was used. Amplification of the CDR3 region of rearranged TCR beta genes was performed with a multiplex PCR assay on genomic DNA. On the Illumina HiSeq System, the amplified TCR beta libraries were sequenced as 87-base-pair reads. Processing in the source paper ran as follows. Across the 700 or so repertoires, a later analysis counted 80 million or so unique TCR beta chains, approximately 12 million of which were shared by at least two donors. Raw reads were error-corrected and collapsed into unique sequences with a nearest-neighbor algorithm that merged closely related sequences to remove PCR and sequencing errors. To assign V, D and J gene segments, CDR3 sequences were aligned to IMGT reference sequences. For a sequence to be retained, a match of at least six nucleotides to both a V gene segment and a J gene segment was required. Rearrangements were called productive when the CDR3 lacked stop codons and stayed in frame with V and J; all others were non-productive. Following IMGT convention, CDR3 was defined as the stretch from the second conserved V-encoded cysteine to the conserved J-encoded phenylalanine. The earlier analysis of some 540 of the donors excluded any sequence lacking an unambiguous match to a single V gene segment. In an earlier analysis of some 590 of the donors, a V segment was called functional when productive rearrangements were above 56.7%, and segregating when the standard deviation between donors exceeded 5%. A statistical classification framework was developed to diagnose cytomegalovirus status using the catalog of TCR beta chain sequences. In a later analysis, TCR nucleotide sequences were compared against IMGT/GENE-DB human TR gene sequences so that V and J genes could be assigned. A later analysis assigned CDR3 sequences and most-parsimonious VDJ recombination scenarios with the TCRdist pipeline. In a later analysis, each TCR beta chain was defined by its CDR3 amino acid sequence together with its V-gene family, and reads lacking a unique V-gene family were excluded. In a later analysis, a few hundred highly shared, low-generation-probability nucleotide sequences were removed to address suspected cross-contamination and a sequencing artifact. For each public chain, a later analysis derived a clonal expansion index from normalized ranks of inferred template counts within each repertoire. Generation probabilities in a later analysis came from a VDJ recombination model fitted to out-of-frame rearrangements, and those results were checked against IGoR. In a later analysis, hypergeometric tests were used to score TCR-TCR, TCR-HLA and TCR-CMV co-occurrence, with a repertoire-size bias correction applied to TCR pairs. A later analysis estimated false discovery rates by permuting HLA or CMV assignments 20 times. In a later analysis, co-occurring TCRs were grouped using DBSCAN, with TCRdist sequence similarity added in when clustering inside HLA-allele-positive subsets. Repertoires with fewer than 30,000 or more than 120,000 public chains, plus five repertoires with anomalous nucleotide sharing, were excluded from co-occurrence clustering. TCRdb took this table from immuneACCESS and kept in-frame rearrangements with V and J called. Such tables lack part of the clones; where checked against another copy, unresolved V genes explain under half of the gap, and the rest is unexplained. Clone size and the V and J calls come from that table; the DNA yielded D and trimming. For this sample there are over 150,000 clones; roughly four fifths appear just once. The ten top clones hold 4% to 6% of the sample.

Sequencing used PBMCs. The TCR sequence derives from a man younger than 35 in good health and CMV-seronegative. The rearranged chain carries TRBV19 and TRBJ2-6; a confident D gene designation cannot be given. The encoded CDR3 is CATSGGGIKTSGANVLTF. The DNA is TGTGCCACTAGTGGTGGCGGAATCAAGACCTCTGGGGCCAACGTCCTGACTTTC.